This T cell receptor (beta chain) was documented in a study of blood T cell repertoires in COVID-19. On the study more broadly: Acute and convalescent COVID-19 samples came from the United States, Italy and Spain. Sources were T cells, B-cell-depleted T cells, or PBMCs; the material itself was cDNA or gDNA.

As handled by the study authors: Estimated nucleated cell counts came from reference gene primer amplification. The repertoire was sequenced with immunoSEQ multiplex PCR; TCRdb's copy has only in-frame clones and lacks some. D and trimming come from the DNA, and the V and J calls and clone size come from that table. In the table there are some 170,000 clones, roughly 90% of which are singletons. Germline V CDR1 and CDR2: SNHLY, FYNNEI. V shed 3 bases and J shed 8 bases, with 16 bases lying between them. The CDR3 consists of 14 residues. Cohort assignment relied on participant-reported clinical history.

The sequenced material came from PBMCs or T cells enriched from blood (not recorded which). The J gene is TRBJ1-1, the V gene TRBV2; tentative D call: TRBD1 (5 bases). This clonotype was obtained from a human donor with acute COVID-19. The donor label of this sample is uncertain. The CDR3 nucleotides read TGTGCCAGCAGTGACCCCCAGGGCCGGGCCGAAGCTTTCTTT. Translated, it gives CASSDPQGRAEAFF.